This T cell receptor (beta chain) was captured by sequencing in a study of identical twins. This clonotype was seen only a few times. Its target is not known. Trimming cost V 4 bases and J 7 bases; bases outside gene matches: 11. The germline CDR1 and CDR2 sequences are SEHNR and FQNEAQ (reference sequence). The CDR3 covers 15 residues. TCRdb analysed the 5' RACE reads with MiXCR anew, one entry per CDR3 protein. Among about 150,000 distinct CDR3 sequences listed, roughly 3.5% were seen once. Study-wide results and caveats: The authors noted that invariant MAIT and iNKT cells could partly confound zero-insertion analyses. For out-of-frame alpha sequences shared by twins, low generation probability was in excess. For cord blood, abundant beta clonotypes had fewer insertions, unlike memory repertoires, which showed none. Where beta out-of-frame sequences were concerned, excess twin sharing was weaker.

The origin of this receptor is a man between 18 and 29 years old in good health. The genes are TRBV7-9 and TRBJ2-5, with TRBD1 identical over 8 bases. Sequenced sample: memory T cells sorted from blood. The CDR3 DNA reads as TGTGCCAGCAGCTCATCGGCCAGGGGGCCCGGGACCCAGTACTTC. This gives the protein CASSSSARGPGTQYF. The full variable domain, in which reference TRBV7-9 and TRBJ2-5 provide the parts outside the CDR3, is DTGVSQNPRHKITKRGQNVTFRCDPISEHNRLYWYRQTLGQGPEFLTYFQNEAQLEKSRLLSDRFSAERPKGSFSTLEIQRTEQGDSAMYLCASSSSARGPGTQYFGPGTRLLVL.